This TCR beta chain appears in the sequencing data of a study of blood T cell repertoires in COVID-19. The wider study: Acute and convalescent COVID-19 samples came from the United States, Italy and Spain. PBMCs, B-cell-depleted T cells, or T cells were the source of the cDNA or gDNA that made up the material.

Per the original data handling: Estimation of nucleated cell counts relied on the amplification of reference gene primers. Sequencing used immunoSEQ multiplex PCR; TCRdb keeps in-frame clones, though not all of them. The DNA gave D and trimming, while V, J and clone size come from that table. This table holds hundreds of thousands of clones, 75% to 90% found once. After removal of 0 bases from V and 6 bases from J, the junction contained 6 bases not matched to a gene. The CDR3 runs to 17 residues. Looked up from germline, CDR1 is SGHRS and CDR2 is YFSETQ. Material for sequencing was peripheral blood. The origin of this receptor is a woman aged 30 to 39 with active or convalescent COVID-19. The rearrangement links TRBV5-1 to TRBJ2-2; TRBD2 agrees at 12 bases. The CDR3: CASSLELAGGFAGELFF. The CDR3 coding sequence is TGCGCCAGCAGCTTGGAACTAGCGGGGGGTTTCGCCGGGGAGCTGTTTTTT.